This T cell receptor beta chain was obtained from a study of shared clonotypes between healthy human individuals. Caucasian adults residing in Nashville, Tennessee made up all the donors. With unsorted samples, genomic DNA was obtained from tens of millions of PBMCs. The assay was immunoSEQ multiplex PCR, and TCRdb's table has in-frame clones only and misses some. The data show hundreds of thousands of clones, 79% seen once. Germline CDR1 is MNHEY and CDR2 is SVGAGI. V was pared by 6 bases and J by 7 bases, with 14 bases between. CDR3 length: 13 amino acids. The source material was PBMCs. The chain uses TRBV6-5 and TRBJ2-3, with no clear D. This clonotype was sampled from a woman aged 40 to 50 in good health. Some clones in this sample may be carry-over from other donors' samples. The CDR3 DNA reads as TGTGCCAGCAGCCGATCGACTGTAAATACGCAGTATTTT. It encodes CASSRSTVNTQYF.